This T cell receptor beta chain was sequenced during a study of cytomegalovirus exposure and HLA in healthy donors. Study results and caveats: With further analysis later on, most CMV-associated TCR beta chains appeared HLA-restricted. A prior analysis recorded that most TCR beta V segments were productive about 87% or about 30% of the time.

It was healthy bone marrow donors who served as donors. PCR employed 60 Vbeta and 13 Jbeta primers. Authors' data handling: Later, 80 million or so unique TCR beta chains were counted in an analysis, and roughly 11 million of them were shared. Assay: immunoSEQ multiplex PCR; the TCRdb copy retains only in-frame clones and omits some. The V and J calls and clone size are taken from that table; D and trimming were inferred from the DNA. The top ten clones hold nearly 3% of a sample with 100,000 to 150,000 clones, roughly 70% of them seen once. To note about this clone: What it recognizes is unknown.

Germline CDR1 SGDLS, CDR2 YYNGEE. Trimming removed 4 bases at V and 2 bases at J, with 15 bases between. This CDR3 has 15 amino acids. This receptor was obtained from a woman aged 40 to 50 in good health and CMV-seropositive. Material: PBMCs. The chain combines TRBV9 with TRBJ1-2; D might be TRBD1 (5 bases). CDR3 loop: CASSRQGDWNYGYTF. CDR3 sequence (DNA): TGTGCCAGCAGCAGGCAGGGTGATTGGAACTATGGCTACACCTTC.